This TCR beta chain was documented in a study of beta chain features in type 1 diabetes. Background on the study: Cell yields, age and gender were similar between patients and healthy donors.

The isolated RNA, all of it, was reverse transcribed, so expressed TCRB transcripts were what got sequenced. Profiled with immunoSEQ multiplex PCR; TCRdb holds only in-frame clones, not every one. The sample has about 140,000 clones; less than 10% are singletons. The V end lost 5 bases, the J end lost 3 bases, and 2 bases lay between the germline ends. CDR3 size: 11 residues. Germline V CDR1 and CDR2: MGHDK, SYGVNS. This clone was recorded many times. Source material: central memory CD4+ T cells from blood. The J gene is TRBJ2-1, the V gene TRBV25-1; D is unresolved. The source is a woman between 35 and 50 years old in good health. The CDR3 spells CASSRYNEQFF. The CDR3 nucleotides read TGTGCCAGCAGTCGCTACAATGAGCAGTTCTTC.